A single TCR beta chain is shown here with its context. This entry is derived from a study of blood T cell repertoires in COVID-19. Study-wide background: Specimens from acute and convalescent COVID-19 originated in the United States, Italy and Spain. PBMCs, B-cell-depleted T cells, or T cells were the source of the cDNA or gDNA that made up the material.

This CDR3 is built from 13 residues. Germline CDR1 and CDR2: ENHRY and SYGVKD. The V end lost 6 bases, the J end lost 6 bases, and 12 bases lay between the germline ends. Original data processing: For nucleated cells, counts were estimated from reference gene primer amplification. The protocol was immunoSEQ multiplex PCR, while the TCRdb copy is restricted to in-frame clones and leaves out a portion. V and J calls plus clone size are reproduced from that table; the DNA served to infer D and trimming. The sample shows roughly 150,000 clones, approximately 84% of them seen only once. Those enrolled in Seattle joined during active infection and were followed longitudinally afterward.

This rearrangement joins TRBV10-3 to TRBJ1-5; the D gene is possibly TRBD1 (5 bases). This clonotype was obtained from a woman older than 75 with COVID-19, enrolled during active disease. Sample: peripheral blood. For the CDR3, the DNA is TGTGCCATCAGCCCCAGGGATACTCAGCCCCAGCATTTT. This sequence encodes CAISPRDTQPQHF.